The rows below give T cell receptor beta chains drawn from one sample of a study of early T cells in non-severe SARS-CoV-2 infection. One entry per CDR3 protein results from TCRdb running MiXCR on the 5' RACE reads. The sample gives fewer than 85,000 distinct CDR3 sequences, around 12% of which show up once; 1.3% is in the top ten. The specimen sequenced was whole blood. Receptors were obtained from an adult who was a healthcare worker with PCR-confirmed SARS-CoV-2 infection or an uninfected control (not recorded which). Both conserved end residues are part of each CDR3. The D gene is left open where the match is weak. The listing skips clone size in some rows; elsewhere it reads once, few, many or a size class.

j_call	d_call	v_call	clone_size	cdr3_nt	cdr3_aa
TRBJ2-2	NA	TRBV7-6	many	TGTGCCAGCAGCTTAGTCGAGGGATCCGCGAACACCGGGGAGCTGTTTTTT	CASSLVEGSANTGELFF
TRBJ2-7	NA	TRBV27	many	TGTGCCAGCAGCCGAGGAGGGACAACTTCCTACGAGCAGTACTTC	CASSRGGTTSYEQYF
TRBJ2-3	TRBD2	TRBV27	NA	TGTGCCAGCAGTTTTGGGGAGGGAGATACGCAGTATTTT	CASSFGEGDTQYF
TRBJ2-1	NA	TRBV12-5	NA	TGTGCTAGTGGCCTGAGCGAGGGTGAGCAGTTCTTC	CASGLSEGEQFF
TRBJ2-1	TRBD2	TRBV27	many	TGTGCCAGCAGTTCAGCCTGGACTAGCGGACCCTCCTACAATGAGCAGTTCTTC	CASSSAWTSGPSYNEQFF
TRBJ2-3	TRBD2	TRBV20-1	many	TGCAGTGCTAGAACTCCTACTAGCGGGGGGGAATCAGATACGCAGTATTTT	CSARTPTSGGESDTQYF
TRBJ1-6	NA	TRBV12-3/TRBV12-4	many	TGTGCCAGCAGTTTCTCGGGGAGTTTATCACCCCTCCACTTT	CASSFSGSLSPLHF
TRBJ1-3	NA	TRBV29-1	many	TGCAGCGTTGAACGGGACGCTGGAAACACCATATATTTT	CSVERDAGNTIYF
TRBJ1-1	NA	TRBV5-4	many	TGTGCCAGCAGTTCTGGGTGGAACACTGAAGCTTTCTTT	CASSSGWNTEAFF
TRBJ1-6	TRBD1	TRBV27	many	TGTGCCAGCAGTCGGGAGCGGACAGGGGGCGCAAGGAATTCACCCCTCCACTTT	CASSRERTGGARNSPLHF
TRBJ1-5	NA	TRBV28	few	TGTGCCAGCAGTTCACCGGGACGGCCAGATCAGCCCCAGCATTTT	CASSSPGRPDQPQHF
TRBJ2-3	TRBD1	TRBV7-9	many	TGTGCCAGCACCCGACAGGGCCCGTCAGATACGCAGTATTTT	CASTRQGPSDTQYF
TRBJ2-7	TRBD2	TRBV12-3/TRBV12-4	many	TGTGCCAGCACCCGAGGACTAGCGGGAGTAGGTGAGCAGTACTTC	CASTRGLAGVGEQYF
TRBJ2-7	TRBD1	TRBV5-6	many	TGTGCCAGCAGAGCTCGGGACAGGGTAGACCACGAGCAGTACTTC	CASRARDRVDHEQYF
TRBJ2-3	NA	TRBV7-9	many	TGTGCCACCCGGAACCAGGACAGCACAGATACGCAGTATTTT	CATRNQDSTDTQYF
TRBJ2-7	NA	TRBV7-6	many	TGTGCCAGCAGCTTGGGAGACGGCCGCTCCTACGAGCAGTACTTC	CASSLGDGRSYEQYF